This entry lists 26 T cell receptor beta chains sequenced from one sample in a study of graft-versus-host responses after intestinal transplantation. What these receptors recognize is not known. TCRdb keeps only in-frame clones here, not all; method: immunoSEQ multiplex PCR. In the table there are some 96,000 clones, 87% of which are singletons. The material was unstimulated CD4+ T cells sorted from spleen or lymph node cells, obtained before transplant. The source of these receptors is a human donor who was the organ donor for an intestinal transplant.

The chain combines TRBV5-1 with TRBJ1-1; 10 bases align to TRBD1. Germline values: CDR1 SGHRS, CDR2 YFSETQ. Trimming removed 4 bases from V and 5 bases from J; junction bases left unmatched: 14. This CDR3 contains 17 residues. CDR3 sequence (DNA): TGCGCCAGCAGCGTAACCGGGACAGGGGCAAGGGGGACTGAAGCTTTCTTT. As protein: CASSVTGTGARGTEAFF.

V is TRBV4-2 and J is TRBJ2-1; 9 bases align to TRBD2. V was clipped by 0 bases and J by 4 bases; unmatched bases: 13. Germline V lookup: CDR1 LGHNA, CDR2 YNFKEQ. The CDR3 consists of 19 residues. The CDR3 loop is CASSQEGPGLAMGYNEQFF. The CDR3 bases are TGTGCCAGCAGCCAAGAGGGGCCGGGACTAGCCATGGGATACAATGAGCAGTTCTTC.

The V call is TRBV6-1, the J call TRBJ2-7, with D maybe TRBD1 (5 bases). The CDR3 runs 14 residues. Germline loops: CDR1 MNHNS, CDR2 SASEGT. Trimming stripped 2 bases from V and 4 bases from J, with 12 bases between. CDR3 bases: TGTGCCAGCAGTGAAATAGGCAGGGCTTACGAGCAGTACTTC. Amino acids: CASSEIGRAYEQYF.

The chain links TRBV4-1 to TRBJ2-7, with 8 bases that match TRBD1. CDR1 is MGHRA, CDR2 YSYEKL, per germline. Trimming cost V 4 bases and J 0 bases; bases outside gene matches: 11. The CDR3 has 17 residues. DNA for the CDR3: TGCGCCAGCAGCCGAGCGTCAGGGGGCGGCAGCTCCTACGAGCAGTACTTC. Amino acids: CASSRASGGGSSYEQYF.

The CDR3 DNA reads as TGTGCCAGCTCACCACCGGTACTCAATGAGCAGTTCTTC. This sequence encodes CASSPPVLNEQFF. The rearrangement joins TRBV18 to TRBJ2-1; no clear D. The V gene's germline CDR1 is KGHSH and CDR2 LQKENI. V lost 0 bases to trimming and J lost 6 bases, with 6 bases between them. The CDR3 loop spans 13 amino acids.

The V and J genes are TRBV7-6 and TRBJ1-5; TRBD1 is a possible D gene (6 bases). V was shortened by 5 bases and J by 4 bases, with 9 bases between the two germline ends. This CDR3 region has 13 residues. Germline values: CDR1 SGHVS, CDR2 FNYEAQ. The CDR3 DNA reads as TGTGCCAGCAGCCAGGACAGAAATCAGCCCCAGCATTTT. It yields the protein CASSQDRNQPQHF.

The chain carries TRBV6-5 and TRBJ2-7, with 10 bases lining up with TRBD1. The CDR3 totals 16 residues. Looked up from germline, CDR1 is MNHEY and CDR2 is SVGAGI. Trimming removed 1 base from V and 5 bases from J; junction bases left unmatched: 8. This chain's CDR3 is CASSYLPGQGSDEQYF. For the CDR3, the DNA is TGTGCCAGCAGTTACTTACCGGGACAGGGGTCAGACGAGCAGTACTTC.

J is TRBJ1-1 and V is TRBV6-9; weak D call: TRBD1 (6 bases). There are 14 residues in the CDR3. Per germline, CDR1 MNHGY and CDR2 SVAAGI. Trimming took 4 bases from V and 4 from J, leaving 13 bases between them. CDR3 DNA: TGTGCCAGCAGTTTCCGGGGGCGCGGCACTGAAGCTTTCTTT. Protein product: CASSFRGRGTEAFF.

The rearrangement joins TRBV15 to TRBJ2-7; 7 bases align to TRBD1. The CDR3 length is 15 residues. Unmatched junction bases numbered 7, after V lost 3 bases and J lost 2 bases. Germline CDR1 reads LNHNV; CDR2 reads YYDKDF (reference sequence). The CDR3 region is CATSSKRGPAYEQYF. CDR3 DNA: TGTGCCACCAGCAGTAAGAGGGGGCCCGCCTACGAGCAGTACTTC.

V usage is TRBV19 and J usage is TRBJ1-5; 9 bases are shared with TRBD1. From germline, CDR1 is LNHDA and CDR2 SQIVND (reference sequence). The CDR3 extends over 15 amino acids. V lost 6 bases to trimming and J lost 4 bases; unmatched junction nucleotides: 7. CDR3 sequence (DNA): TGTGCCAGTAGCTCACAGGGGGCGGGAAATCAGCCCCAGCATTTT. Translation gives CASSSQGAGNQPQHF.

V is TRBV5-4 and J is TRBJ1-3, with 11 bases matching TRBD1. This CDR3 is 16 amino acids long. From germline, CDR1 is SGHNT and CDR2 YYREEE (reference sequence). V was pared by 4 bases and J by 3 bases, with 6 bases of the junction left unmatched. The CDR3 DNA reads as TGTGCCAGCAGCGGGGACAGGGGGTGGCGTGGAAACACCATATATTTT. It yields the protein CASSGDRGWRGNTIYF.

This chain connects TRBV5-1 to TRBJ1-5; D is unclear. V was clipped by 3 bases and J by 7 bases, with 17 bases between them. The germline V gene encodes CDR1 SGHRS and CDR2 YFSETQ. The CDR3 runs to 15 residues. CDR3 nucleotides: TGCGCCAGCAGCTCGCAAGGACTCTCGTCGCAGCCCCAGCATTTT. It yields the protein CASSSQGLSSQPQHF. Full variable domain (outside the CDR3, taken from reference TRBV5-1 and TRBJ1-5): KAGVTQTPRYLIKTRGQQVTLSCSPISGHRSVSWYQQTPGQGLQFLFEYFSETQRNKGNFPGRFSGRQFSNSRSEMNVSTLELGDSALYLCASSSQGLSSQPQHFGDGTRLSIL.

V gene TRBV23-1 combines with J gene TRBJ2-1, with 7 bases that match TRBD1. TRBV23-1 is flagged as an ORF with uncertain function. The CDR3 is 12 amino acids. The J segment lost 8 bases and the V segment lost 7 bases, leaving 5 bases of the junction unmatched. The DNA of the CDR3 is TGCGCCAGCACCGACAGGGTCGATGAGCAGTTCTTC. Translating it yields CASTDRVDEQFF.

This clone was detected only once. The CDR3 reads CASSRHGGTSGGQGGELFF. CDR3 coding DNA: TGCGCCAGCAGCCGACATGGTGGGACTAGCGGGGGCCAGGGCGGGGAGCTGTTTTTT. The gene calls are TRBV4-1 and TRBJ2-2, with TRBD2 matching 14 bases. V gave up 4 bases and J gave up 7 bases; unmatched junction bases: 14. The CDR3 contains 19 residues. Germline lookup yields CDR1 MGHRA and CDR2 YSYEKL.

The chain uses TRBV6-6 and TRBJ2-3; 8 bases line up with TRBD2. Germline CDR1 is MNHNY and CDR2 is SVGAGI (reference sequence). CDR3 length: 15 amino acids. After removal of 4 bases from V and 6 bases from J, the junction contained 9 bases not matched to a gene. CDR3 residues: CASSWAGGPGDTQYF. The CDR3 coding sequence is TGTGCCAGCAGTTGGGCGGGGGGCCCAGGGGATACGCAGTATTTT.

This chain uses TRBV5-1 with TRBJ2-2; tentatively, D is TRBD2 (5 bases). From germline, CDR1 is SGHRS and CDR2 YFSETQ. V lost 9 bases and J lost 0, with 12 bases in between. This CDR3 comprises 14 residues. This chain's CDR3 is CATRVGANTGELFF. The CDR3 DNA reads TGCGCCACGAGGGTCGGAGCGAACACCGGGGAGCTGTTTTTT.

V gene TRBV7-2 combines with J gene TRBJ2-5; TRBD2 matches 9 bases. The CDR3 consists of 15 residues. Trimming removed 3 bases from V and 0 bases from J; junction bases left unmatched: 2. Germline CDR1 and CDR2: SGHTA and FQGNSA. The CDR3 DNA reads TGTGCCAGCAGCTTTGCGGGGGGGTACCAAGAGACCCAGTACTTC. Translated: CASSFAGGYQETQYF.

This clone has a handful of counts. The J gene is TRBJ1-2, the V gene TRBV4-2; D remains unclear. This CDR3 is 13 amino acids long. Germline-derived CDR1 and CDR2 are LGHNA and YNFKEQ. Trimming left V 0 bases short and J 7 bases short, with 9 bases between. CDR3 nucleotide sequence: TGTGCCAGCAGCCAAGAGGAGGTGCGTGGCTACACCTTC. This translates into CASSQEEVRGYTF.

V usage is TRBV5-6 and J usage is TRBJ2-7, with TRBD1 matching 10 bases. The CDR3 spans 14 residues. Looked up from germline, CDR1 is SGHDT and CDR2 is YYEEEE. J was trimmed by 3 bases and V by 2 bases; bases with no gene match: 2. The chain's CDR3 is CASSFGQGGYEQYF. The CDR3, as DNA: TGTGCCAGCAGCTTCGGACAGGGGGGCTACGAGCAGTACTTC.

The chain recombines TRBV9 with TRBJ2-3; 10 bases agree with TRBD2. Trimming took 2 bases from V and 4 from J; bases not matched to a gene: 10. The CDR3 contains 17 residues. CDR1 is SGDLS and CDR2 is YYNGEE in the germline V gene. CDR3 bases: TGTGCCAGCAGCGTTAGGGCTAGCGGGGGCCCGCCAGATACGCAGTATTTT. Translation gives CASSVRASGGPPDTQYF.

For the CDR3, the DNA is TGTGCCAGCAGTTTACCCCGGGACAGGGTGTGGTACGAGCAGTACTTC. This translates into CASSLPRDRVWYEQYF. The chain carries TRBV28 and TRBJ2-7, with 9 bases that match TRBD1. CDR3 length: 16 amino acids. CDR1 and CDR2 (germline): MDHEN, SYDVKM. Trimming cost V 2 bases and J 4 bases; bases outside gene matches: 9.

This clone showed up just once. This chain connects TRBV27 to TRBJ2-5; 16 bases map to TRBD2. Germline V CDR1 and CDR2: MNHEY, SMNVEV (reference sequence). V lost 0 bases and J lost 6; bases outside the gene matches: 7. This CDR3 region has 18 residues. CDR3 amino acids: CASSLSGTGLAGGKTQYF. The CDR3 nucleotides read TGTGCCAGCAGTTTATCGGGGACGGGACTAGCGGGGGGGAAGACCCAGTACTTC.

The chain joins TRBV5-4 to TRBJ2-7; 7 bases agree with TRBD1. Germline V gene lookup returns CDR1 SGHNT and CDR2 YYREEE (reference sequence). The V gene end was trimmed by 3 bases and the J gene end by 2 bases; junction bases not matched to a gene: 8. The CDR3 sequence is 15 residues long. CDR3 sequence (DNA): TGTGCCAGCAGCTCTCCGACAGGGTCAACCTACGAGCAGTACTTC. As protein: CASSSPTGSTYEQYF.

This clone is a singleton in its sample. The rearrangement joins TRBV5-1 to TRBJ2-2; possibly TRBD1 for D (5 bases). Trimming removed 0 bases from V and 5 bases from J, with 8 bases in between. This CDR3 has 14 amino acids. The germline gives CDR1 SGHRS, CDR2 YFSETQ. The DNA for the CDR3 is TGCGCCAGCAGCTTGGAGCCAGGGACCGGGGAGCTGTTTTTT. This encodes CASSLEPGTGELFF.

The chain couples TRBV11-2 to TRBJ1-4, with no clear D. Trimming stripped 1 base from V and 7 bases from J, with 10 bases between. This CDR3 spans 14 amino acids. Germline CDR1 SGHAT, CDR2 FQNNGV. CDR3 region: CASSLGFSGEKLFF. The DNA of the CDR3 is TGTGCCAGCAGCTTAGGATTTTCGGGTGAAAAACTGTTTTTT.

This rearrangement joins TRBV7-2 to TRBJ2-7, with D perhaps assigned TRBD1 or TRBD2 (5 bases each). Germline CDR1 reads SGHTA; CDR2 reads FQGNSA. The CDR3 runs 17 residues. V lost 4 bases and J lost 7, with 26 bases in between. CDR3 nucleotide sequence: TGTGCCAGCAGCTCGGGGTTAGGGACCCCTATAAAGGGGGAGCAGTACTTC. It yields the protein CASSSGLGTPIKGEQYF.